The 3 T cell receptor beta chains below all came from one sample that was sequenced in a study of T cell repertoires and Cas9 in healthy adults. TCRdb's copy holds only in-frame clones and misses some; the assay was immunoSEQ multiplex PCR. This table holds tens of thousands of clones, roughly nine tenths found once. What was sequenced was CD4+ effector T cells (CD127+, CD25-, CD137-, CD154-) from PBMCs; culture status not recorded. These receptors all come from a human donor in good health.

The CDR3 loop is CASGLILGTRGEQFF. In DNA form, the CDR3 reads TGTGCTAGTGGTTTGATCCTCGGGACTCGGGGTGAGCAGTTCTTC. The rearrangement uses TRBV12-5 and TRBJ2-1, with D possibly TRBD2 on 6 matching bases. Germline loops: CDR1 LGHNT, CDR2 FRNRAP. Trimming stripped 2 bases from V and 9 bases from J, with 17 bases between. The CDR3 length is 15 residues. Filled out from reference TRBV12-5 and TRBJ2-1, the complete variable domain reads DARVTQTPRHKVTEMGQEVTMRCQPILGHNTVFWYRQTMMQGLELLAYFRNRAPLDDSGMPKDRFSAEMPDATLATLKIQPSEPRDSAVYFCASGLILGTRGEQFFGPGTRLTVL.

The V and J genes are TRBV2 and TRBJ1-2; maybe TRBD1 (5 bases). The germline V gene encodes CDR1 SNHLY and CDR2 FYNNEI. This CDR3 comprises 14 residues. Trimming pared 6 bases from V and 2 bases from J, leaving 13 bases between. Written as DNA, the CDR3 is TGTGCCAGCAGACTTGGGGGGGAGAACTATGGCTACACCTTC. Translated, it gives CASRLGGENYGYTF.

V and J are TRBV11-2 and TRBJ1-1; D ambiguous. V shed 5 bases and J shed 3 bases, with 16 bases lying between them. This CDR3 is built from 15 residues. Germline loops: CDR1 SGHAT, CDR2 FQNNGV. The CDR3 loop is CASSPSVVSDTEAFF. For the CDR3, the DNA is TGTGCCAGCAGCCCGTCGGTGGTCTCGGACACTGAAGCTTTCTTT. Combining the CDR3 with reference TRBV11-2 and TRBJ1-1 gives the whole variable domain EAGVAQSPRYKIIEKRQSVAFWCNPISGHATLYWYQQILGQGPKLLIQFQNNGVVDDSQLPKDRFSAERLKGVDSTLKIQPAKLEDSAVYLCASSPSVVSDTEAFFGQGTRLTVV.